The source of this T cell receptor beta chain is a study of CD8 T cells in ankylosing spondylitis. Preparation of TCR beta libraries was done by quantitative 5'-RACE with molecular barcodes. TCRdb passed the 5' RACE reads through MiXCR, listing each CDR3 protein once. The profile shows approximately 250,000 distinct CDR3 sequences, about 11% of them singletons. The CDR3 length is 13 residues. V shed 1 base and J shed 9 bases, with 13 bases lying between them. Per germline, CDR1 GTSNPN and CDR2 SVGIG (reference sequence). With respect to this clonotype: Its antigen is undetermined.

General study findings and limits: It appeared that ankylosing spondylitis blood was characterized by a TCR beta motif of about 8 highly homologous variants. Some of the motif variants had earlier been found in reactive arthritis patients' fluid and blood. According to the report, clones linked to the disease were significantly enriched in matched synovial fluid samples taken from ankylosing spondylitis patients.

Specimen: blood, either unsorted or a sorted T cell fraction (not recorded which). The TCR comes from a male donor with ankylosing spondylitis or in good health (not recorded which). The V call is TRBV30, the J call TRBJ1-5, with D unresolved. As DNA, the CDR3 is TGTGCCTGGAGTGGGGGATATCAACGGCCCCAGCATTTT. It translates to CAWSGGYQRPQHF.